Presented here are 21 T cell receptor beta chains from one specimen sequenced in a study of cytomegalovirus exposure and HLA in healthy donors. It was with 60 Vbeta and 13 Jbeta primers that the PCR ran. Assay used: immunoSEQ multiplex PCR; TCRdb lists only in-frame clones, some missing. The sample has some 110,000 clones, under 85% seen once. The sample was PBMCs. All receptors come from a man aged 25-45 years in good health and CMV-seropositive.

This clone was seen more than once but under ten times. The V and J genes are TRBV5-5 and TRBJ1-1, with D hard to call. Trimming removed 0 bases from V and 4 bases from J, with 7 bases in between. Germline V gives CDR1 SGHKS, CDR2 YYEKEE (reference sequence). The CDR3 covers 13 residues. The CDR3 loop reads CASSLEEGTEAFF. CDR3 DNA sequence: TGTGCCAGCAGCTTGGAGGAGGGCACTGAAGCTTTCTTT.

The chain couples TRBV7-9 to TRBJ2-2; possibly TRBD1 for D (6 bases). V lost 2 bases to trimming and J lost 7 bases, with 17 bases between them. This CDR3 has 16 amino acids. Germline V gene sequence: CDR1 SEHNR, CDR2 FQNEAQ (reference sequence). The CDR3 DNA reads as TGTGCCAGCAGCTTACAGGGGCGATACCCTTACGGGGAGCTGTTTTTT. This codes for CASSLQGRYPYGELFF.

This chain links TRBV27 with TRBJ1-4; 9 bases map to TRBD1. The germline CDR1 and CDR2 sequences are MNHEY and SMNVEV (reference sequence). This CDR3 has 15 amino acids. The ends lost 5 bases at V and 7 bases at J; junction bases unmatched: 8. As DNA, the CDR3 is TGTGCCAGCAGTAGATTACAGGGGGCAGCTGAAAAACTGTTTTTT. Protein sequence: CASSRLQGAAEKLFF.

CDR3 amino acids: CASSTDTSYEQYF. CDR3 DNA sequence: TGTGCCAGCAGCACAGACACCTCCTACGAGCAGTACTTC. This chain uses TRBV5-4 with TRBJ2-7; D is ambiguous. The germline gives CDR1 SGHNT, CDR2 YYREEE (reference sequence). CDR3 size: 13 residues. V shed 4 bases and J shed 0 bases, with 8 bases lying between them.

The chain carries TRBV10-2 and TRBJ1-2; no firm D call. Germline-derived CDR1 and CDR2 are WSHSY and SAAADI. The V gene lost 0 bases and the J gene lost 4 bases, with 18 bases spanning the gap. This CDR3 has 17 residues. This CDR3 reads CASSESSRRRAGYGYTF. In DNA, the CDR3 is TGCGCCAGCAGTGAGTCGTCACGGCGGAGAGCGGGCTATGGCTACACCTTC.

J is TRBJ2-3 and V is TRBV11-3, with TRBD2 as a possible D gene (6 bases). V gave up 3 bases and J gave up 7 bases, with 14 bases separating them. The CDR3 has 14 amino acids. Per the germline V gene, CDR1 is SGHNT and CDR2 is YENEEA. The CDR3 nucleotides read TGTGCCAGCAGCTTCCGGGACTCGCTGAATACGCAGTATTTT. Translation: CASSFRDSLNTQYF.

This clone was found many times. The chain uses TRBV5-6 and TRBJ2-6; D gene uncertain. CDR1 and CDR2 from the germline V gene are SGHDT and YYEEEE. The CDR3 runs 15 residues. V lost 0 bases and J 0 bases, leaving 4 bases between the germline ends. CDR3 sequence reads: CASSLGPSGANVLTF. The CDR3 nucleotides read TGTGCCAGCAGCTTGGGGCCCTCTGGGGCCAACGTCCTGACTTTC.

In regard to this clone: A junction end diverges from the germline sequence, so it may reflect a read error. The CDR3 protein is CATSLPPGGEGYGYPF. The CDR3 coding sequence is TGTGCCACCAGCTTACCACCGGGGGGCGAGGGCTATGGCTACCCCTTC. The chain recombines TRBV15 with TRBJ1-2; the D gene is possibly TRBD1 (6 bases). The CDR3 is 16 residues long. The V gene's germline CDR1 is LNHNV and CDR2 YYDKDF (reference sequence).

This chain uses TRBV6-5 with TRBJ1-2; D is uncertain. The CDR3 loop spans 13 amino acids. Deletions cut 6 bases from V and 2 bases from J, with 10 bases between. CDR1 is MNHEY, CDR2 SVGAGI, per germline. The CDR3 is CASSRDGNYGYTF. The DNA of the CDR3 is TGTGCCAGCAGCCGAGACGGGAACTATGGCTACACCTTC.

CDR3 in amino acids: CASSLASGRGGYNEQFF. The DNA of the CDR3 is TGTGCCAGCAGCTTAGCGTCGGGACGGGGGGGATACAATGAGCAGTTCTTC. This rearrangement joins TRBV7-2 to TRBJ2-1; 8 nucleotides line up with TRBD2. Germline loops: CDR1 SGHTA, CDR2 FQGNSA. CDR3 length: 17 residues. V lost 0 bases to trimming and J lost 4 bases; unmatched junction nucleotides: 8.

The J gene is TRBJ2-3, the V gene TRBV5-4; 13 bases map to TRBD2. V was pared by 5 bases and J by 6 bases, with 9 bases of the junction left unmatched. CDR3 length: 16 amino acids. Looked up from germline, CDR1 is SGHNT and CDR2 is YYREEE (reference sequence). This chain's CDR3 is CASRPTSGGARDTQYF. Here the CDR3 DNA reads TGTGCCAGCAGACCCACTAGCGGGGGGGCCCGTGATACGCAGTATTTT.

With respect to this clone: The germline gene is not matched at one end of the junction; a read error may be the cause. The chain has TRBV10-3 and TRBJ1-2; D may be TRBD1 (6 bases). Per the germline V gene, CDR1 is ENHRY and CDR2 is SYGVKD. The length of the CDR3 is 16 residues. DNA of the CDR3: TGTGCCATCTCACCATGGGTAGGGGGATCTAACTATGGCTACCCCTTC. It is translated as CAISPWVGGSNYGYPF.

This chain joins TRBV10-3 and TRBJ1-2, with 8 bases fitting TRBD1. Trimming removed 2 bases from V and 7 bases from J; junction bases left unmatched: 15. This CDR3 is built from 17 residues. Germline CDR1 ENHRY, CDR2 SYGVKD. The CDR3 DNA follows: TGTGCCATCAGTGAGCCTCCTCATCGAGACAGGGGTCTTGGCTACACCTTC. This translates into CAISEPPHRDRGLGYTF.

The chain employs TRBV10-2 and TRBJ1-2, with TRBD1 matching over 9 bases. This CDR3 region has 15 residues. Germline V lookup: CDR1 WSHSY, CDR2 SAAADI. With V trimmed by 0 bases and J by 8 bases, 7 bases remained unmatched. The CDR3 bases are TGCGCCAGCAGTGAGTCCCCGGGACAGGGCGAAGGCTACACCTTC. Translating gives CASSESPGQGEGYTF.

In this sample, this clone turned up once. This chain uses TRBV6-5 with TRBJ2-6, with D possibly being TRBD2 (5 bases). Germline V gene sequence: CDR1 MNHEY, CDR2 SVGAGI. The CDR3 spans 13 residues. CDR3 region: CASGNVLTNVLTF. CDR3 coding DNA: TGTGCATCCGGGAATGTTCTGACCAACGTCCTGACTTTC.

The gene calls are TRBV4-1 and TRBJ2-5, with D perhaps matching TRBD2 (5 bases). The tail of the sequence fits TRBJ2-7 better, so the J call may be wrong. The CDR3 contains 15 residues. Germline V CDR1 and CDR2: MGHRA, YSYEKL. CDR3 protein: CASSQILGEGYEQYF. For the CDR3, the DNA is TGCGCCAGCAGCCAGATCTTGGGAGAGGGCTACGAGCAGTACTTC.

The V gene is TRBV7-6, the J gene TRBJ2-2, with 8 positions matching TRBD2. The trim removed 2 bases at V and 7 bases at J, leaving 6 bases unmatched. The CDR3 totals 15 residues. Per germline, CDR1 SGHVS and CDR2 FNYEAQ. As DNA, the CDR3 is TGTGCCAGCAGCTTAACGGGGGGGCAAGACGGGGAGCTGTTTTTT. The encoded protein is CASSLTGGQDGELFF. The variable domain in full, with the rest retrieved from reference TRBV7-6 and TRBJ2-2, is GAGVSQSPRYKVTKRGQDVALRCDPISGHVSLYWYRQALGQGPEFLTYFNYEAQQDKSGLPNDRFSAERPEGSISTLTIQRTEQRDSAMYRCASSLTGGQDGELFFGEGSRLTVL.

This clone was counted a few times. The chain employs TRBV7-7 and TRBJ2-1; 11 nucleotides agree with TRBD2. The CDR3 runs to 18 residues. J gave up 7 bases and V 5 bases, and 16 bases lay outside the gene matches. Germline V gene data show CDR1 as SSHAT and CDR2 as FNYEAQ (reference sequence). CDR3 coding DNA: TGTGCCAGCAGCCCAGTGGGTCGCCGACTAGCGGGGATTAATGAGCAGTTCTTC. Encoded protein: CASSPVGRRLAGINEQFF.

This chain links TRBV5-4 with TRBJ1-2, with TRBD1 matching 7 bases. This CDR3 comprises 15 residues. J lost 1 base, V lost 3 bases, and 6 bases had no gene match. The germline gives CDR1 SGHNT, CDR2 YYREEE (reference sequence). As DNA, the CDR3 is TGTGCCAGCAGCTCGGGACAGTTCATTAACTATGGCTACACCTTC. Translating it yields CASSSGQFINYGYTF. The full variable domain, rest sourced from reference TRBV5-4 and TRBJ1-2, is ETGVTQSPTHLIKTRGQQVTLRCSSQSGHNTVSWYQQALGQGPQFIFQYYREEENGRGNFPPRFSGLQFPNYSSELNVNALELDDSALYLCASSSGQFINYGYTFGSGTRLTVV.

The genes are TRBV4-1 and TRBJ2-7; the D gene is possibly TRBD2 (5 bases). V gave up 1 base and J gave up 4 bases, with 11 bases separating them. Germline V gene sequence: CDR1 MGHRA, CDR2 YSYEKL. This CDR3 has 14 residues. The CDR3 loop reads CASSQAEGRYEQYF. The CDR3 bases are TGCGCCAGCAGCCAAGCTGAGGGTAGGTACGAGCAGTACTTC.

V is TRBV7-2 and J is TRBJ1-6; no clear D gene. The CDR3 has 15 residues. V gave up 2 bases and J gave up 0 bases, with 5 bases separating them. From germline, CDR1 is SGHTA and CDR2 FQGNSA. This chain's CDR3 is CASSLMSSYNSPLHF. CDR3 nucleotide sequence: TGTGCCAGCAGCTTAATGAGCTCCTATAATTCACCCCTCCACTTT. The whole variable domain, filled in from reference TRBV7-2 and TRBJ1-6, reads GAGVSQSPSNKVTEKGKDVELRCDPISGHTALYWYRQSLGQGLEFLIYFQGNSAPDKSGLPSDRFSAERTGGSVSTLTIQRTQQEDSAVYLCASSLMSSYNSPLHFGNGTRLTVT.